This TCR beta chain was captured in a study of shared clonotypes between healthy human individuals. CDR3 size: 13 residues. V was pared by 7 bases and J by 4 bases, with 6 bases of the junction left unmatched. In germline, CDR1 is MDHEN, CDR2 SYDVKM. Using immunoSEQ multiplex PCR, the repertoire was profiled, and TCRdb retains in-frame clones only, with some absent. The table has 600,000 to 800,000 clones, approximately 77% seen once. Sequenced: memory CD4+ T cells sorted from blood. Subset specified: CD45RA-negative fraction. The chain couples TRBV28 to TRBJ2-5, with 7 positions matching TRBD1. The TCR originated in a woman under 40 in good health. The chain's CDR3 is CASTDRVIETQYF. Written as DNA, the CDR3 is TGTGCCAGCACCGACAGGGTGATAGAGACCCAGTACTTC.